These 17 T cell receptor beta chains were sequenced from one sample in a study of Graves' ophthalmopathy and Graves' hyperthyroidism. Amplification from RNA transcripts yielded the TCR beta CDR3 regions. First-round RT-PCR relied on HTBI primers, and a second-round multiplex PCR came next. TCRdb redid the calling of the multiplex PCR reads with MiXCR, one entry per CDR3 protein. The sample includes roughly 1.1 million distinct CDR3 sequences, about 38% seen only once; the top ten take more than 9.5%. The sample was peripheral blood or thyroid tissue (not recorded which). The receptors come from an adult man with Graves' hyperthyroidism.

This clonotype was counted many times. CDR3 protein: CASSLAIRRGAGTGELFF. CDR3 DNA: TGTGCCAGCAGCTTAGCGATACGGCGGGGAGCAGGGACCGGGGAGCTGTTTTTT. This chain joins TRBV7-2 and TRBJ2-2, with a possible D match to TRBD2 (6 bases). V was pared by 0 bases and J by 5 bases, with 19 bases between. The CDR3 is 18 residues long. Germline assignment: CDR1 SGHTA and CDR2 FQGNSA.

This clonotype occurred many times. The chain recombines TRBV25-1 with TRBJ1-1; D uncertain. The CDR3 spans 12 residues. Germline CDR1 MGHDK, CDR2 SYGVNS. V was clipped by 4 bases and J by 4 bases, with 7 bases between them. CDR3 sequence (DNA): TGTGCCAGCAGTGTTATGGGCACTGAAGCTTTCTTT. This encodes CASSVMGTEAFF. The variable domain in full, with the rest retrieved from reference TRBV25-1 and TRBJ1-1, is EADIYQTPRYLVIGTGKKITLECSQTMGHDKMYWYQQDPGMELHLIHYSYGVNSTEKGDLSSESTVSRIRTEHFPLTLESARPSHTSQYLCASSVMGTEAFFGQGTRLTVV.

This clonotype has a handful of counts. This chain uses TRBV6-2 or TRBV6-3 with TRBJ1-6; D remains ambiguous. The germline V and J ends were trimmed by 6 bases and 4 bases, with 13 bases remaining between them. The CDR3 sequence is 15 residues long. Looked up from germline, CDR1 is MNHEY and CDR2 is SVGEGT. CDR3 DNA sequence: TGTGCCAGCAGAAGATCGAACGAATATAATTCACCCCTCCACTTT. The encoded protein is CASRRSNEYNSPLHF.

The CDR3 here is CASSFVRTSGDPTGELFF. CDR3 in DNA: TGTGCCAGCAGTTTTGTGCGTACTAGCGGGGATCCCACCGGGGAGCTGTTTTTT. The V call is TRBV25-1, the J call TRBJ2-2; 10 bases are shared with TRBD2. The CDR3 length is 18 residues. V trimming: 5 bases; J trimming: 4 bases; junction bases outside the gene matches: 13. The germline V gene has CDR1 MGHDK and CDR2 SYGVNS.

At least ten counts were recorded for this clonotype. The V gene is TRBV7-9, the J gene TRBJ2-7; maybe TRBD1 (5 bases). CDR1 SEHNR and CDR2 FQNEAQ come from the germline V gene (reference sequence). The CDR3 covers 12 residues. The V gene lost 5 bases and the J gene lost 3 bases, with 8 bases spanning the gap. CDR3 bases: TGTGCCAGCAGCCAGACAGTCTACGAGCAGTACTTC. Translating it yields CASSQTVYEQYF.

The CDR3 loop reads CASTWQGGTGANVLTF. CDR3 DNA sequence: TGTGCCAGCACCTGGCAGGGGGGGACTGGGGCCAACGTCCTGACTTTC. The chain combines TRBV27 with TRBJ2-6; D could derive from TRBD1 or TRBD2 (7 bases each). CDR1 is MNHEY and CDR2 is SMNVEV in the germline V gene (reference sequence). Between the trimmed V and J ends, which lost 7 bases and 2 bases, there was a span of 15 bases. The CDR3 runs to 16 residues.

V is TRBV24-1 and J is TRBJ1-2, with TRBD1 matching 9 bases. Trimming at V came to 5 bases and at J to 8 bases, leaving 8 bases not matched to a gene. Per germline, CDR1 KGHDR and CDR2 SFDVKD. The CDR3 runs to 14 residues. CDR3 protein: CATSGLTGGGGYTF. In DNA, the CDR3 is TGTGCCACCAGTGGCCTGACAGGGGGTGGAGGCTACACCTTC.

V usage is TRBV5-6 and J usage is TRBJ2-7, with 11 bases aligning to TRBD2. V gave up 3 bases and J gave up 7 bases; unmatched junction bases: 9. The V gene's germline CDR1 is SGHDT and CDR2 YYEEEE. The CDR3 sequence is 15 residues long. Here the CDR3 DNA reads TGTGCCAGCAGCTCTGGACTAGCGGGTGTAGGGGAGCAGTACTTC. Protein product: CASSSGLAGVGEQYF.

The chain employs TRBV7-2 and TRBJ1-6, with TRBD1 matching 8 bases. V lost 5 bases to trimming and J lost 13 bases; unmatched junction nucleotides: 19. The germline V gene encodes CDR1 SGHTA and CDR2 FQGNSA. The CDR3 is 17 residues long. CDR3 loop: CASSPWAGGQGIRPLHF. CDR3 bases: TGTGCCAGCAGCCCATGGGCCGGAGGACAGGGAATCCGGCCCCTCCACTTT.

This clonotype has only a few counts. V usage is TRBV12-3 or TRBV12-4 and J usage is TRBJ1-5; D uncertain. The length of the CDR3 is 13 residues. The V end lost 3 bases, the J end lost 9 bases, and 12 bases lay between the germline ends. DNA for the CDR3: TGTGCCAGCAGTTTCACCGGTGATCGGCCCCAGCATTTT. This sequence encodes CASSFTGDRPQHF.

This clonotype was counted only a few times. The V gene is TRBV2, the J gene TRBJ2-5, with TRBD2 as a possible D gene (5 bases). The V gene lost 6 bases and the J gene lost 1 base, with 12 bases spanning the gap. Germline CDR1 is SNHLY and CDR2 is FYNNEI. The CDR3 is 14 residues long. The CDR3: CASRKLDIQETQYF. The CDR3 nucleotides read TGTGCCAGCAGAAAACTAGACATCCAAGAGACCCAGTACTTC. Combining the CDR3 with reference TRBV2 and TRBJ2-5 gives the whole variable domain EPEVTQTPSHQVTQMGQEVILRCVPISNHLYFYWYRQILGQKVEFLVSFYNNEISEKSEIFDDQFSVERPDGSNFTLKIRSTKLEDSAMYFCASRKLDIQETQYFGPGTRLLVL.

In its sample, this clonotype was seen many times. J is TRBJ1-5 and V is TRBV12-3 or TRBV12-4; the D is unclear. This CDR3 contains 11 residues. V lost 2 bases and J 11 bases, leaving 7 bases between the germline ends. CDR3 nucleotides: TGTGCCAGCAGTTTAACCCAAGCCCAGCATTTT. Translating gives CASSLTQAQHF.

Note on this clonotype: Being one base from a much bigger clone, this may be a read error. V usage is TRBV19 and J usage is TRBJ2-7, with 11 bases fitting TRBD2. Germline assignment: CDR1 LNHDA and CDR2 SQIVND (reference sequence). The CDR3 has 15 amino acids. The CDR3 coding sequence is TGTGCCAGTAACCTGGGGACTAGCGGAGTCTACGAGCGGTACTTC. Its protein product is CASNLGTSGVYERYF.

Written as DNA, the CDR3 is TGTGCCAGCAGTTTAACCGCAGGGTACGTCTACGAGCAGTACTTC. It yields the protein CASSLTAGYVYEQYF. This chain joins TRBV28 and TRBJ2-7, with D perhaps TRBD1 (5 bases). In germline, CDR1 is MDHEN, CDR2 SYDVKM. Between the trimmed V and J ends, which lost 2 bases and 3 bases, there was a span of 14 bases. The CDR3 covers 15 residues.

This rearrangement joins TRBV25-1 to TRBJ1-2; D gene unclear. V was clipped by 8 bases and J by 3 bases, with 13 bases between them. Germline V lookup: CDR1 MGHDK, CDR2 SYGVNS. This CDR3 region has 13 residues. Written as DNA, the CDR3 is TGTGCCAGCTTAGCGCCGAGAGACTATGGCTACACCTTC. Translation: CASLAPRDYGYTF.

This chain uses TRBV7-2 with TRBJ2-6; possible D gene TRBD1, 6 bases. The CDR3 spans 17 residues. V was pared by 1 base and J by 2 bases, with 12 bases between. Germline loops: CDR1 SGHTA, CDR2 FQGNSA. The CDR3 here is CASSLGPGTPGANVLTF. CDR3 DNA sequence: TGTGCCAGCAGCTTAGGACCCGGGACACCTGGGGCCAACGTCCTGACTTTC.

This clonotype was observed a handful of times. The V and J genes are TRBV6-2 or TRBV6-3 and TRBJ2-7, with 8 positions matching TRBD2. The CDR3 totals 16 residues. Unmatched junction bases numbered 6, after V lost 0 bases and J lost 2 bases. In germline, CDR1 is MNHEY, CDR2 SVGEGT. The CDR3 DNA follows: TGTGCCAGCAGTTACTCGATAAGCGGGAGCACCTACGAGCAGTACTTC. It specifies CASSYSISGSTYEQYF.